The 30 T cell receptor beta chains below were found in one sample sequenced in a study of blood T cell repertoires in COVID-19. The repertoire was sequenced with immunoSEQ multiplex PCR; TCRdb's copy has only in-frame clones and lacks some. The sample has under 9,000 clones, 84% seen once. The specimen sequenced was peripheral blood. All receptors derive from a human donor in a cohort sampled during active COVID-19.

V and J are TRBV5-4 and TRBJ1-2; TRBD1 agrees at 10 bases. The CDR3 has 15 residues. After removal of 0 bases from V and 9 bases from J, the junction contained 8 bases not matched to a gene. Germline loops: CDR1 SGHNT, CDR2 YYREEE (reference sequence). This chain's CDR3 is CASSLVGTGVGSYTF. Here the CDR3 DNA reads TGTGCCAGCAGCTTGGTTGGGACAGGGGTAGGGAGCTACACCTTC. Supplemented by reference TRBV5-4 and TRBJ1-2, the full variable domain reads ETGVTQSPTHLIKTRGQQVTLRCSSQSGHNTVSWYQQALGQGPQFIFQYYREEENGRGNFPPRFSGLQFPNYSSELNVNALELDDSALYLCASSLVGTGVGSYTFGSGTRLTVV.

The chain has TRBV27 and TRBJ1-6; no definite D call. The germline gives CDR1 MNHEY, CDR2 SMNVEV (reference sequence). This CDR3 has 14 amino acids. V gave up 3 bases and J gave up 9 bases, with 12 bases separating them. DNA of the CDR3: TGTGCCAGCAGTTTTCCTAACGCGGCTTCACCCCTCCACTTT. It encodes CASSFPNAASPLHF.

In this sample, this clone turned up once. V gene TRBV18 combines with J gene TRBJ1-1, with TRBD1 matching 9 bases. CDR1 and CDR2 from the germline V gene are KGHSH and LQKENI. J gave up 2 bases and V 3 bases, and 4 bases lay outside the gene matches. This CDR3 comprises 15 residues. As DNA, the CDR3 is TGTGCCAGCTCACCGGGACAGGGACAAAACACTGAAGCTTTCTTT. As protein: CASSPGQGQNTEAFF.

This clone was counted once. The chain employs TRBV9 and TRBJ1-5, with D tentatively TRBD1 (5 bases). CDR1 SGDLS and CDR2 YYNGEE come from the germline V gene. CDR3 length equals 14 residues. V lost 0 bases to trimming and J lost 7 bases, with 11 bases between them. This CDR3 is CASSVAGVNQPQHF. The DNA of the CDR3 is TGTGCCAGCAGCGTAGCGGGGGTCAACCAGCCCCAGCATTTT.

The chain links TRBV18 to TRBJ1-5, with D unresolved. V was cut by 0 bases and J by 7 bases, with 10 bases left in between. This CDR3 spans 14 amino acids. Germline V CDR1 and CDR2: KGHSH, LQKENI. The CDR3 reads CASSPPEARQPQHF. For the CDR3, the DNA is TGTGCCAGCTCACCACCGGAGGCTCGACAGCCCCAGCATTTT.

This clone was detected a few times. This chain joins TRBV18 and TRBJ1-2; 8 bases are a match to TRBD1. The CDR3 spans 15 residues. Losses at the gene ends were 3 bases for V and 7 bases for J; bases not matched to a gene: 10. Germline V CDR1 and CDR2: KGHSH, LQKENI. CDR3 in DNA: TGTGCCAGCTCACCTGTCGACAGGGGAAGGGCTGGCTACACCTTC. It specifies CASSPVDRGRAGYTF.

The CDR3 is CASSLGGLAGTDTQYF. CDR3 bases: TGTGCCAGCAGCTTAGGTGGGCTAGCGGGGACAGATACGCAGTATTTT. The chain combines TRBV11-2 with TRBJ2-3; TRBD2 matches 9 bases. V was pared by 1 base and J by 3 bases, with 5 bases of the junction left unmatched. Germline-derived CDR1 and CDR2 are SGHAT and FQNNGV. The CDR3 extends over 16 amino acids.

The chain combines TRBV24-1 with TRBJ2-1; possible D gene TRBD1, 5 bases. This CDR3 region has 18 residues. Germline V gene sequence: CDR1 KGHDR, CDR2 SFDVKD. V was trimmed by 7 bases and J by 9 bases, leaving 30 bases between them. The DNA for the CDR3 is TGTGCCACCAGCGATGCTGTAAGGGGCAGGGTCGGTGGGCTTGAGCAGTTCTTC. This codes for CATSDAVRGRVGGLEQFF.

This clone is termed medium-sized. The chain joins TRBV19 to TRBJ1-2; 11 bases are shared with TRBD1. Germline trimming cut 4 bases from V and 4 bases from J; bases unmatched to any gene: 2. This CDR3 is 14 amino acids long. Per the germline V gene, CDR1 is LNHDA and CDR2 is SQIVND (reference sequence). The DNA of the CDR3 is TGTGCCAGTAGTAGGGACAGGGGGGCCTATGGCTACACCTTC. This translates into CASSRDRGAYGYTF.

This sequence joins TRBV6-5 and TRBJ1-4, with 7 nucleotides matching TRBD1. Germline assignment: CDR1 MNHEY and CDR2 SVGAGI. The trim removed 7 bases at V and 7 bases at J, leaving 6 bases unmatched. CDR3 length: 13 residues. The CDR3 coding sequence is TGTGCCAGCACAGACAGGGATCGTGAAAAACTGTTTTTT. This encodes CASTDRDREKLFF.

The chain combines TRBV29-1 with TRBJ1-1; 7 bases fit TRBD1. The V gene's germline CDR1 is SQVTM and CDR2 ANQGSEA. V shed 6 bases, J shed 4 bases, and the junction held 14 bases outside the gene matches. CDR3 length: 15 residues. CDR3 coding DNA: TGCAGCGTGGCCGTCGGTACAGGGGTTGGCACTGAAGCTTTCTTT. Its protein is CSVAVGTGVGTEAFF.

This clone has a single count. CDR3 protein: CASSLTGGNQETQYF. CDR3 DNA sequence: TGCGCCAGCAGTTTGACAGGGGGAAACCAAGAGACCCAGTACTTC. This chain connects TRBV5-1 to TRBJ2-5; 9 bases align to TRBD1. Germline V gene data show CDR1 as SGHRS and CDR2 as YFSETQ. V was clipped by 5 bases and J by 0 bases; unmatched bases: 5. The CDR3 is 15 residues long.

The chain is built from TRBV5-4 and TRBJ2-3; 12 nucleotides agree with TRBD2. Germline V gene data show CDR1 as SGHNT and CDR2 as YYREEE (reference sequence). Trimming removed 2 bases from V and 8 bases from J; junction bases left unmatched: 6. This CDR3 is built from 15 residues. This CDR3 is CASSFGLAGGSTQYF. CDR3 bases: TGTGCCAGCAGCTTCGGGCTAGCGGGGGGGAGTACGCAGTATTTT.

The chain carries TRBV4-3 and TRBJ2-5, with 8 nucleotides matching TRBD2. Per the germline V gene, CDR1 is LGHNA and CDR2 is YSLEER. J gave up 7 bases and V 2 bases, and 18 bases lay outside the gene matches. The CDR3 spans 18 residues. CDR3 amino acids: CASSQTPPLLAAGGTQYF. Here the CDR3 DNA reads TGCGCCAGCAGCCAAACCCCCCCCCTATTAGCGGCGGGGGGGACCCAGTACTTC.

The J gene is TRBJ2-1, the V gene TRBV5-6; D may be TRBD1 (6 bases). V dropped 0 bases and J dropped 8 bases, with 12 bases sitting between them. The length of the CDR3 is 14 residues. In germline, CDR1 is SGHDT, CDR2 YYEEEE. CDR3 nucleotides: TGTGCCAGCAGCTTGGACAGGGTGGCAGATGAGCAGTTCTTC. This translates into CASSLDRVADEQFF.

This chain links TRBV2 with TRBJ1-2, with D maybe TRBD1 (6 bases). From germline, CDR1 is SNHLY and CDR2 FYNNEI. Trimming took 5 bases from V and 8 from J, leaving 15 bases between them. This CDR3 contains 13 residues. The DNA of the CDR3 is TGTGCCAGCAGTCTAACAGGGAGTCAGGGCTACACCTTC. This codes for CASSLTGSQGYTF.

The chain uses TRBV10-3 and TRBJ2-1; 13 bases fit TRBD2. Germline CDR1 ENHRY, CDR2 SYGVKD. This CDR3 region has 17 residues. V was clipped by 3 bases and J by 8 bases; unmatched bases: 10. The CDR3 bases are TGTGCCATCAGTGATTTACTAGCGGGGGGGGAAAGCGATGAGCAGTTCTTC. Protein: CAISDLLAGGESDEQFF.

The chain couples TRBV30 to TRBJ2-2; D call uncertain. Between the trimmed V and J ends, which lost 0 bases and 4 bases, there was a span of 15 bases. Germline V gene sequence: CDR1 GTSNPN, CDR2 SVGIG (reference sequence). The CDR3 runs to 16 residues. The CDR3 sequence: CAWSVGFRPGTGELFF. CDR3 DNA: TGTGCCTGGAGTGTCGGGTTTAGGCCGGGCACCGGGGAGCTGTTTTTT.

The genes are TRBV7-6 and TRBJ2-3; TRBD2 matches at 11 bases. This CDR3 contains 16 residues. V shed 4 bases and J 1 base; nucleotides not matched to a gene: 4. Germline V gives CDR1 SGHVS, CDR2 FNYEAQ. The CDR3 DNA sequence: TGTGCCAGCAGCTCCCTACTAGCGGGGGGCACAGATACGCAGTATTTT. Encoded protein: CASSSLLAGGTDTQYF.

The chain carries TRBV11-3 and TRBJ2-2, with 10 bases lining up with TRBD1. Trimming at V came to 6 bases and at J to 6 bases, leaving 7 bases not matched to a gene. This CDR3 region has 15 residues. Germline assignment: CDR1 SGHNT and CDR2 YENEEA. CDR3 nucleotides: TGTGCCAGCAGTACCGGGACAGGGGTCCCCGGGGAGCTGTTTTTT. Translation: CASSTGTGVPGELFF.

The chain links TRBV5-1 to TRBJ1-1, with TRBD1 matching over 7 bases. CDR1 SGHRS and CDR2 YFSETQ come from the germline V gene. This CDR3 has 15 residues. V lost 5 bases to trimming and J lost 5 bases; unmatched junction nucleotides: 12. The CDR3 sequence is CASSNLEGAKTEAFF. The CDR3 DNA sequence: TGCGCCAGCAGTAATCTCGAGGGGGCGAAGACTGAAGCTTTCTTT.

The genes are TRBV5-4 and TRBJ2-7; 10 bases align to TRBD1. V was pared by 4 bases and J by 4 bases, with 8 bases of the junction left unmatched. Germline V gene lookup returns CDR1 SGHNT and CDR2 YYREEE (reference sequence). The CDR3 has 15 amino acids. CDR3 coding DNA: TGTGCCAGCAGCAGAGGACAGGGGGATGGGTACGAGCAGTACTTC. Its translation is CASSRGQGDGYEQYF.

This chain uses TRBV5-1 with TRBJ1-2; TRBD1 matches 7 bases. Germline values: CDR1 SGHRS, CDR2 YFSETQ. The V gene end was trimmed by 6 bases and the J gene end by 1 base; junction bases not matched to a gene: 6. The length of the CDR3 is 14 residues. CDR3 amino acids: CASKRDSGNYGYTF. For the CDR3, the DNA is TGCGCCAGCAAGAGGGACAGCGGTAACTATGGCTACACCTTC. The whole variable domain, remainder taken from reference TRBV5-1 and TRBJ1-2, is KAGVTQTPRYLIKTRGQQVTLSCSPISGHRSVSWYQQTPGQGLQFLFEYFSETQRNKGNFPGRFSGRQFSNSRSEMNVSTLELGDSALYLCASKRDSGNYGYTFGSGTRLTVV.

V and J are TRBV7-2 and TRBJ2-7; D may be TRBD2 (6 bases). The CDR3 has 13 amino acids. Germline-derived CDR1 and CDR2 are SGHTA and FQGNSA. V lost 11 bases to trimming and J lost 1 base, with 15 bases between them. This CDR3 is CASGGRISYEQYF. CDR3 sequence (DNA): TGTGCCTCCGGGGGAAGAATTTCCTACGAGCAGTACTTC.

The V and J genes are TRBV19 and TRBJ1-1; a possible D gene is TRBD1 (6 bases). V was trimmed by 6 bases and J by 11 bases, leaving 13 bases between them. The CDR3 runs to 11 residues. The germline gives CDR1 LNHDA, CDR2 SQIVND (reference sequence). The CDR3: CASRSGQWAFF. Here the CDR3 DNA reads TGTGCCAGTAGATCTGGACAGTGGGCTTTCTTT.

The DNA of the CDR3 is TGTGCCAGCAGCCCTACAGGGGCCAGGGGAGAAAAACTGTTTTTT. Its protein product is CASSPTGARGEKLFF. The chain uses TRBV28 and TRBJ1-4, with 7 bases fitting TRBD1. Germline CDR1 reads MDHEN; CDR2 reads SYDVKM. This CDR3 spans 15 amino acids. V lost 6 bases to trimming and J lost 8 bases; unmatched junction nucleotides: 12.

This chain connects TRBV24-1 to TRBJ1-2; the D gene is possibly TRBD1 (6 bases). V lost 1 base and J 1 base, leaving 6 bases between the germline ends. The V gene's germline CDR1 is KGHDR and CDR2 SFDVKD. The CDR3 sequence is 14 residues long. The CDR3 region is CATSDLGGNYGYTF. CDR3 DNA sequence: TGTGCCACCAGTGATTTAGGGGGTAACTATGGCTACACCTTC.

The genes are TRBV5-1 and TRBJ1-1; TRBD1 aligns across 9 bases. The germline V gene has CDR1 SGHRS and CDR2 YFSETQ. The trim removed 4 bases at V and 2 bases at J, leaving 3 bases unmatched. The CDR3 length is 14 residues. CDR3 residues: CASSGTGGNTEAFF. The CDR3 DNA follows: TGCGCCAGCAGCGGCACAGGGGGCAACACTGAAGCTTTCTTT. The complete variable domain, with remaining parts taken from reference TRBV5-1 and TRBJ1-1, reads KAGVTQTPRYLIKTRGQQVTLSCSPISGHRSVSWYQQTPGQGLQFLFEYFSETQRNKGNFPGRFSGRQFSNSRSEMNVSTLELGDSALYLCASSGTGGNTEAFFGQGTRLTVV.

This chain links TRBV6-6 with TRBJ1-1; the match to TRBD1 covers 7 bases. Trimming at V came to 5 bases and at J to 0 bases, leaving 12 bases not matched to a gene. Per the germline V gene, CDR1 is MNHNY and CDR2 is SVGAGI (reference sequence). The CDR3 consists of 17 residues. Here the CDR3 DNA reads TGTGCCAGCAGTCCCAGGACAGGTAGCGCCATGAACACTGAAGCTTTCTTT. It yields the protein CASSPRTGSAMNTEAFF.

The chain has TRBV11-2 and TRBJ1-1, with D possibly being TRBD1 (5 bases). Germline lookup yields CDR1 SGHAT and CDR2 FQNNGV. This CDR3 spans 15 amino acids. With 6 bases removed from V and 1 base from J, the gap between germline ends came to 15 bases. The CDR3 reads CASSLPGQGNTEAFF. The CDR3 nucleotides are TGTGCCAGCAGTTTACCAGGTCAGGGGAACACTGAAGCTTTCTTT. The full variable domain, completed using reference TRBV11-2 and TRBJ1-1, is EAGVAQSPRYKIIEKRQSVAFWCNPISGHATLYWYQQILGQGPKLLIQFQNNGVVDDSQLPKDRFSAERLKGVDSTLKIQPAKLEDSAVYLCASSLPGQGNTEAFFGQGTRLTVV.